The 21 T cell receptor beta chains given below trace back to one sample, sequenced in a study of T-cell reconstitution after alpha-beta-depleted transplantation in children. Unique molecular identifiers were incorporated when the TCRbeta library was constructed. One entry per CDR3 protein, called by TCRdb with MiXCR from the PCR reads. The sample has about 400,000 distinct CDR3 sequences, 20% seen once. The source was PBMCs from the stem cell graft donor, collected from the stem cell graft. The receptors stem from a human donor who donated a stem cell graft to a child with acute myeloid leukemia.

This sequence joins TRBV1 and TRBJ2-1. TRBV1 counts as a pseudogene. CDR3 length: 11 amino acids. CDR3 DNA: TGCACCAGCAGCCGACCAGGTGAGCAGTTCTTC. Its protein is CTSSRPGEQFF.

This clonotype was observed a handful of times. This chain uses TRBV24-1 with TRBJ1-1, with 10 bases matching TRBD1. CDR3 length: 15 residues. V lost 7 bases, J lost 1 base, and 5 bases stayed unmatched. Looked up from germline, CDR1 is KGHDR and CDR2 is SFDVKD. CDR3 in amino acids: CATSATGGKNTEAFF. Written as DNA, the CDR3 is TGTGCCACCAGCGCGACAGGGGGCAAGAACACTGAAGCTTTCTTT.

In its sample, this clonotype was seen a few times. The V gene is TRBV6-1, the J gene TRBJ2-2, with D maybe TRBD2 (5 bases). The germline V gene has CDR1 MNHNS and CDR2 SASEGT. The germline V and J ends were trimmed by 6 bases and 7 bases, with 18 bases remaining between them. The CDR3 is made up of 15 amino acids. CDR3 nucleotide sequence: TGTGCCAGCAGCCGAGAGAGAGGGCAAGGCGGGGAGCTGTTTTTT. This encodes CASSRERGQGGELFF.

This chain uses TRBV6-4 with TRBJ2-4; TRBD2 matches 12 bases. Looked up from germline, CDR1 is MRHNA and CDR2 is SNTAGT. Trimming took 6 bases from V and 0 from J; bases not matched to a gene: 6. The CDR3 is 17 residues long. CDR3 nucleotides: TGTGCCAGCAGACTCGGGACTAGCGGGTTAGCCAAAAACATTCAGTACTTC. This translates into CASRLGTSGLAKNIQYF.

This clonotype was detected ten times or more. The V call is TRBV7-2, the J call TRBJ2-3, with D possibly TRBD1 on 5 matching bases. V was cut by 2 bases and J by 6 bases, with 15 bases left in between. This CDR3 has 15 amino acids. Germline values: CDR1 SGHTA, CDR2 FQGNSA. The CDR3 region has the DNA TGTGCCAGCAGCTTACTTGTCCAGGGTACGGATACGCAGTATTTT. It specifies CASSLLVQGTDTQYF.

The chain combines TRBV12-3 or TRBV12-4 with TRBJ2-7; 8 bases line up with TRBD1. The CDR3 runs 16 residues. Trimming removed 5 bases from V and 1 base from J; junction bases left unmatched: 10. For the CDR3, the DNA is TGTGCCAGCAGTCCAACCAATGACAGGGGATCCTACGAGCAGTACTTC. It is translated as CASSPTNDRGSYEQYF.

This clonotype was seen many times. The chain couples TRBV24-1 to TRBJ2-1, with TRBD2 matching over 10 bases. V lost 2 bases, J lost 8 bases, and 8 bases stayed unmatched. The germline CDR1 and CDR2 sequences are KGHDR and SFDVKD. CDR3 length equals 16 residues. CDR3 region: CATSDSSGRLIDEQFF. The DNA for the CDR3 is TGTGCCACCAGTGATTCTAGCGGGAGATTGATCGATGAGCAGTTCTTC.

This clonotype was seen ten or more times. V and J are TRBV28 and TRBJ2-1; 8 positions agree with TRBD2. CDR3 length equals 15 residues. CDR1 MDHEN and CDR2 SYDVKM come from the germline V gene. After removal of 7 bases from V and 8 bases from J, the junction contained 13 bases not matched to a gene. The CDR3 sequence: CASTQLAAGSDEQFF. The DNA for the CDR3 is TGTGCCAGCACTCAACTAGCGGCAGGGAGCGATGAGCAGTTCTTC.

Many counts were recorded for this clonotype. The gene calls are TRBV20-1 and TRBJ2-7; TRBD2 might be the D (5 bases). Germline values: CDR1 DFQATT, CDR2 SNEGSKA (reference sequence). This CDR3 region has 12 residues. DNA for the CDR3: TGCGGAATAGTCGGGATTTCCTACGAGCAGTACTTC. Protein sequence: CGIVGISYEQYF.

This clonotype was found a few times. V is TRBV25-1 and J is TRBJ2-7; TRBD1 matches at 9 bases. The CDR3 extends over 15 amino acids. Germline V CDR1 and CDR2: MGHDK, SYGVNS. With V trimmed by 3 bases and J by 3 bases, 6 bases remained unmatched. As DNA, the CDR3 is TGTGCCAGCAGTGAGCCCGGGACAGGGATCTACGAGCAGTACTTC. Its protein is CASSEPGTGIYEQYF.

The CDR3 DNA follows: TGTGCCAGCAGTCAGCCAGGGGGGCAAGGTGAAAAACTGTTTTTT. Its translation: CASSQPGGQGEKLFF. V and J are TRBV6-1 and TRBJ1-4, with 7 positions matching TRBD1. CDR1 is MNHNS, CDR2 SASEGT, per germline. The CDR3 runs to 15 residues. The V gene end was trimmed by 5 bases and the J gene end by 7 bases; junction bases not matched to a gene: 10.

The chain carries TRBV5-1 and TRBJ2-5; 8 nucleotides align to TRBD1. Per germline, CDR1 SGHRS and CDR2 YFSETQ. J gave up 6 bases and V 0 bases, and 4 bases lay outside the gene matches. The CDR3 extends over 14 amino acids. DNA for the CDR3: TGCGCCAGCAGCTTGGACAGGGGGAGACAGACCCAGTACTTC. Amino acids: CASSLDRGRQTQYF.

V is TRBV4-1 and J is TRBJ2-4; D remains unclear. The CDR3 has 15 amino acids. Germline lookup yields CDR1 MGHRA and CDR2 YSYEKL. Between the trimmed V and J ends, which lost 1 base and 0 bases, there was a span of 7 bases. In nucleotides, the CDR3 is TGCGCCAGCAGCCAAGGGGCCCAAGCCAAAAACATTCAGTACTTC. Residues: CASSQGAQAKNIQYF.

CDR3 protein: CASSLDGFDEQYF. The DNA of the CDR3 is TGTGCCAGCAGCTTAGATGGATTCGACGAGCAGTACTTC. The chain has TRBV7-9 and TRBJ2-7; D remains unclear. CDR1 is SEHNR and CDR2 is FQNEAQ in the germline V gene (reference sequence). This CDR3 has 13 amino acids. V was clipped by 1 base and J by 5 bases, with 9 bases between them.

The chain employs TRBV5-1 and TRBJ2-7; unclear D gene. In germline, CDR1 is SGHRS, CDR2 YFSETQ. The V and J ends lost 5 bases and 0 bases respectively, with 12 bases between them. The CDR3 covers 14 residues. In DNA, the CDR3 is TGCGCCAGCAGAACGAGAGACGGCTCCTACGAGCAGTACTTC. Translating it yields CASRTRDGSYEQYF.

This clonotype was detected ten times or more. The chain employs TRBV20-1 and TRBJ2-1; D may be TRBD2 (5 bases). Trimming took off 5 bases at V and 1 base at J, with 12 bases between the two ends. There are 14 residues in the CDR3. CDR1 is DFQATT, CDR2 SNEGSKA, per germline (reference sequence). The CDR3 region is CSASELASYNEQFF. DNA of the CDR3: TGCAGTGCTTCCGAGCTAGCTTCCTACAATGAGCAGTTCTTC.

This clonotype came up many times. The rearrangement links TRBV20-1 to TRBJ2-7; TRBD2 agrees at 9 bases. Trimming at V came to 5 bases and at J to 1 base, leaving 12 bases not matched to a gene. The V gene's germline CDR1 is DFQATT and CDR2 SNEGSKA (reference sequence). The CDR3 extends over 16 amino acids. The chain's CDR3 is CSAPIPGLAYSYEQYF. Written as DNA, the CDR3 is TGCAGTGCTCCGATACCTGGACTAGCGTATTCCTACGAGCAGTACTTC.

This clonotype was observed a handful of times. The CDR3 DNA reads TGTGCCAGCAGCTTGAGGACGGGCAGCACAGATACGCAGTATTTT. Amino acids: CASSLRTGSTDTQYF. The genes are TRBV5-5 and TRBJ2-3; D is unclear. V was trimmed by 1 base and J by 0 bases, leaving 9 bases between them. Germline values: CDR1 SGHKS, CDR2 YYEKEE (reference sequence). The CDR3 runs to 15 residues.

The rearrangement uses TRBV29-1 and TRBJ1-1; D may be TRBD1 (5 bases). The CDR3 runs to 11 residues. Germline-derived CDR1 and CDR2 are SQVTM and ANQGSEA. V lost 0 bases to trimming and J lost 8 bases, with 7 bases between them. The CDR3 DNA sequence: TGCAGCGTTGAAGAGGGGGGGGAAGCTTTCTTT. It specifies CSVEEGGEAFF.

This clonotype was detected only a few times. This chain connects TRBV15 to TRBJ1-6; D remains unclear. The CDR3 runs 14 residues. Trimming took off 0 bases at V and 9 bases at J, with 9 bases between the two ends. Germline V gene lookup returns CDR1 LNHNV and CDR2 YYDKDF (reference sequence). The CDR3 protein is CATSRESASSPLHF. CDR3 coding DNA: TGTGCCACCAGCAGAGAATCCGCGAGTTCACCCCTCCACTTT.

This chain joins TRBV27 and TRBJ2-7, with D unresolved. V lost 6 bases and J 8 bases, leaving 17 bases between the germline ends. Germline V gives CDR1 MNHEY, CDR2 SMNVEV (reference sequence). There are 13 residues in the CDR3. The CDR3 DNA is TGTGCCAGCAGCCCTGGTCAGCTGAAGAAGCAGTACTTC. This sequence encodes CASSPGQLKKQYF.